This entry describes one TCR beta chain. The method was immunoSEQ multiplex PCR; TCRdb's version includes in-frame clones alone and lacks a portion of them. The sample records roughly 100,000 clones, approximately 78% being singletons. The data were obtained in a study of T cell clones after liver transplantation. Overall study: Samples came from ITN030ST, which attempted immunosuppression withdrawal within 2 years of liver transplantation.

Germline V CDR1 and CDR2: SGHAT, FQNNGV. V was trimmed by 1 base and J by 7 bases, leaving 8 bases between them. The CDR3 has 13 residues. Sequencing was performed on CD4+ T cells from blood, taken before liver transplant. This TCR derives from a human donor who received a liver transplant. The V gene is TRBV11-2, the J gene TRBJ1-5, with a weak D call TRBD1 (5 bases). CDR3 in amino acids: CASSLGRGQPQHF. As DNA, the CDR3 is TGTGCCAGCAGCTTAGGACGGGGGCAGCCCCAGCATTTT.